Shown below are 18 T cell receptor beta chains from a single sample sequenced in a study of blood T cell repertoires in COVID-19. Assay: immunoSEQ multiplex PCR; the TCRdb copy retains only in-frame clones and omits some. The sample records about 77,000 clones, around three quarters being singletons. Sequenced input: peripheral blood. Receptor source: a woman aged 70-85 years with acute or convalescent COVID-19.

The rearrangement links TRBV29-1 to TRBJ2-5; no firm D call. From germline, CDR1 is SQVTM and CDR2 ANQGSEA. The CDR3 extends over 11 amino acids. V was cut by 0 bases and J by 5 bases, with 4 bases left in between. The CDR3 sequence: CSVEDAETQYF. The CDR3 DNA sequence: TGCAGCGTTGAAGATGCGGAGACCCAGTACTTC.

The V call is TRBV5-6, the J call TRBJ2-1; 8 positions agree with TRBD1. After removal of 3 bases from V and 9 bases from J, the junction contained 5 bases not matched to a gene. Germline CDR1 reads SGHDT; CDR2 reads YYEEEE. The CDR3 is 13 amino acids. CDR3 coding DNA: TGTGCCAGCAGCTCCTGGACAGGGCGTGAGCAGTTCTTC. Translating it yields CASSSWTGREQFF. The variable domain in full, completed from reference TRBV5-6 and TRBJ2-1, reads DAGVTQSPTHLIKTRGQQVTLRCSPKSGHDTVSWYQQALGQGPQFIFQYYEEEERQRGNFPDRFSGHQFPNYSSELNVNALLLGDSALYLCASSSWTGREQFFGPGTRLTVL.

This clone was seen a few times. J is TRBJ2-5 and V is TRBV27, with 8 nucleotides matching TRBD2. The CDR3 has 15 residues. Germline V gene lookup returns CDR1 MNHEY and CDR2 SMNVEV (reference sequence). J was trimmed by 1 base and V by 8 bases; bases with no gene match: 9. CDR3 sequence: CASGLTSGPQETQYF. In DNA form, the CDR3 reads TGTGCCAGCGGACTAACTAGCGGTCCCCAAGAGACCCAGTACTTC.

The genes are TRBV5-6 and TRBJ2-5; TRBD1 aligns across 8 bases. Germline V gene sequence: CDR1 SGHDT, CDR2 YYEEEE. V trimming: 3 bases; J trimming: 1 base; junction bases outside the gene matches: 2. CDR3 length: 14 amino acids. Written as DNA, the CDR3 is TGTGCCAGCAGCTATGGACAGGGCCAAGAGACCCAGTACTTC. Translation gives CASSYGQGQETQYF.

The chain joins TRBV9 to TRBJ2-3, with no clear D. The CDR3 loop spans 14 amino acids. V was shortened by 3 bases and J by 5 bases, with 13 bases between the two germline ends. Germline-derived CDR1 and CDR2 are SGDLS and YYNGEE. CDR3 sequence reads: CASSAPPTGDTQYF. In nucleotides, the CDR3 is TGTGCCAGCAGCGCTCCGCCTACGGGAGATACGCAGTATTTT.

Only one count was recorded for this clone. This chain uses TRBV6-2 or TRBV6-3 with TRBJ2-2; 9 nucleotides match TRBD1. With V trimmed by 6 bases and J by 4 bases, 12 bases remained unmatched. The CDR3 spans 17 residues. Germline CDR1 is MNHEY and CDR2 is SVGEGT. The CDR3 nucleotides are TGTGCCAGCAGCCGGATCCCCCGGGACAGGGTCACCGGGGAGCTGTTTTTT. Its protein product is CASSRIPRDRVTGELFF.

The chain employs TRBV4-1 and TRBJ2-1; 14 bases are shared with TRBD2. V gave up 4 bases and J gave up 4 bases; unmatched junction bases: 6. Germline lookup yields CDR1 MGHRA and CDR2 YSYEKL. The length of the CDR3 is 17 residues. CDR3 nucleotides: TGCGCCAGCAGCCCGGGGACTAGCGGGGGACTTTACAATGAGCAGTTCTTC. It codes for CASSPGTSGGLYNEQFF.

The chain employs TRBV6-5 and TRBJ2-5, with TRBD2 as a possible D gene (6 bases). Germline assignment: CDR1 MNHEY and CDR2 SVGAGI. The CDR3 spans 15 residues. V lost 2 bases and J lost 2, with 12 bases in between. DNA for the CDR3: TGTGCCAGCAGTTACCCCACCGGAGGGCAAGAGACCCAGTACTTC. It is translated as CASSYPTGGQETQYF.

V gene TRBV2 combines with J gene TRBJ1-1; D perhaps matches TRBD1 (6 bases). The CDR3 totals 17 residues. The V end lost 4 bases, the J end lost 0 bases, and 18 bases lay between the germline ends. Per the germline V gene, CDR1 is SNHLY and CDR2 is FYNNEI. In DNA, the CDR3 is TGTGCCAGCAGTGTTTACAGTCCCAGGGGTATGAACACTGAAGCTTTCTTT. This sequence encodes CASSVYSPRGMNTEAFF.

In this sample, this clone turned up a few times. The chain uses TRBV24-1 and TRBJ1-1; D uncertain. From germline, CDR1 is KGHDR and CDR2 SFDVKD. The length of the CDR3 is 13 residues. The germline V and J ends were trimmed by 7 bases and 1 base, with 9 bases remaining between them. The CDR3 protein is CATSRARNTEAFF. The CDR3 DNA sequence: TGTGCCACCAGCCGCGCACGGAACACTGAAGCTTTCTTT.

The V call is TRBV29-1, the J call TRBJ2-2; tentatively, D is TRBD2 (6 bases). CDR3 length: 13 residues. Germline V gene data show CDR1 as SQVTM and CDR2 as ANQGSEA. Trimming shortened V by 3 bases and J by 6 bases, and 11 bases separated the two germline ends. The CDR3 reads CSVDTGVPGELFF. CDR3 bases: TGCAGCGTTGATACGGGGGTCCCCGGGGAGCTGTTTTTT.

V gene TRBV27 combines with J gene TRBJ1-1; D perhaps matches TRBD1 (5 bases). This CDR3 has 15 amino acids. CDR1 MNHEY and CDR2 SMNVEV come from the germline V gene (reference sequence). Trimming stripped 3 bases from V and 1 base from J, with 12 bases between. The CDR3 sequence is CASSLGQGWNTEAFF. The CDR3 bases are TGTGCCAGCAGTTTGGGGCAGGGCTGGAACACTGAAGCTTTCTTT.

This clone was counted once. This chain links TRBV6-2 or TRBV6-3 with TRBJ1-2, with 12 bases lining up with TRBD1. CDR3 length: 18 amino acids. Per germline, CDR1 MNHEY and CDR2 SVGEGT. Trimming took 4 bases from V and 6 from J; bases not matched to a gene: 15. This CDR3 is CASSSNTGTGGTKDGYTF. The CDR3 DNA is TGTGCCAGCAGTTCGAATACCGGGACAGGGGGCACTAAGGATGGCTACACCTTC.

This sequence joins TRBV29-1 and TRBJ1-1, with 7 bases lining up with TRBD1. This CDR3 region has 12 residues. V trimming: 7 bases; J trimming: 2 bases; junction bases outside the gene matches: 4. Germline V gives CDR1 SQVTM, CDR2 ANQGSEA. The CDR3 spells CSADRANTEAFF. CDR3 nucleotides: TGCAGCGCTGACAGGGCTAACACTGAAGCTTTCTTT.

The V gene is TRBV12-3 or TRBV12-4, the J gene TRBJ1-2; D possibly corresponds to TRBD1 (6 bases). V lost 7 bases and J lost 4, with 10 bases in between. The CDR3 has 12 amino acids. In DNA form, the CDR3 reads TGTGCCAGCACCCACAGGGTCTATGGCTACACCTTC. This sequence encodes CASTHRVYGYTF.

The chain uses TRBV2 and TRBJ2-3, with 12 bases identical to TRBD2. Germline CDR1 and CDR2: SNHLY and FYNNEI. Trimming took 3 bases from V and 4 from J; bases not matched to a gene: 5. CDR3 length equals 16 residues. The CDR3: CASSDLASGGADTQYF. The DNA of the CDR3 is TGTGCCAGCAGTGATCTCGCTAGCGGGGGGGCAGATACGCAGTATTTT.

J is TRBJ1-1 and V is TRBV11-2, with D uncertain. CDR1 and CDR2 (germline): SGHAT, FQNNGV. Trimming pared 1 base from V and 4 bases from J, leaving 13 bases between. The CDR3 has 15 amino acids. CDR3 residues: CASSLGQTMLTEAFF. CDR3 DNA: TGTGCCAGCAGCTTAGGACAAACCATGCTCACTGAAGCTTTCTTT.

The J gene is TRBJ1-3, the V gene TRBV4-1, with 7 positions matching TRBD1. CDR1 is MGHRA and CDR2 is YSYEKL in the germline V gene. Losses at the gene ends were 1 base for V and 2 bases for J; bases not matched to a gene: 5. CDR3 size: 16 residues. CDR3 loop: CASSQVGGRAGNTIYF. CDR3 DNA sequence: TGCGCCAGCAGCCAAGTAGGGGGCAGGGCTGGAAACACCATATATTTT.